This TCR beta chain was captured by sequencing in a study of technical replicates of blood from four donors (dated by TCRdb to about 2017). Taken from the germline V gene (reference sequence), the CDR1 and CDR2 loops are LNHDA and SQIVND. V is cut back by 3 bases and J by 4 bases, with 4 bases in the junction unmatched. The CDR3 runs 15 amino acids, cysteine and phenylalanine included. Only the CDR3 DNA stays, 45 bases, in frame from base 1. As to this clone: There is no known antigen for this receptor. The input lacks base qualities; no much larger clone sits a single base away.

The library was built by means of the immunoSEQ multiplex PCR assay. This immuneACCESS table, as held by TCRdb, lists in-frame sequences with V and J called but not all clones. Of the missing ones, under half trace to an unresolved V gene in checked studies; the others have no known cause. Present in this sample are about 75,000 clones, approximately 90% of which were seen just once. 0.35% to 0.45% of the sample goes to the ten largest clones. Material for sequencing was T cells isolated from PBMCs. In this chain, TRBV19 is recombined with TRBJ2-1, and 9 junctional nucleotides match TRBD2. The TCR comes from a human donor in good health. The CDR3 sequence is CASSISTSGYNEQFF. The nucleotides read TGTGCCAGTAGTATCTCAACTAGCGGGTACAATGAGCAGTTCTTC.